The next 28 T cell receptor beta chains were all read from a single sample in a study of control samples from healthy donors and cancer patients. The data were produced by immunoSEQ multiplex PCR, yet TCRdb's version contains in-frame clones alone and is incomplete. The sample carries 150,000 or so clones, around 88% recorded once. Specimen: blood. The receptor set was obtained from a man between 18 and 29 years old in good health.

The CDR3 nucleotides read TGTGCCAGCAGCCAAGAGTGGAGGGGGAGGGCAGATACGCAGTATTTT. As protein: CASSQEWRGRADTQYF. The chain couples TRBV3-1 (or the pseudogene TRBV3-2) to TRBJ2-3, with TRBD2 as a possible D gene (7 bases). V dropped 0 bases and J dropped 4 bases, with 14 bases sitting between them. Germline V CDR1 and CDR2: LGHDT, YNNKEL (reference sequence). The CDR3 has 16 residues.

The chain recombines TRBV27 with TRBJ2-7, with 9 bases lining up with TRBD1. The CDR3 runs 14 residues. V shed 8 bases and J 6 bases; nucleotides not matched to a gene: 11. The germline V gene encodes CDR1 MNHEY and CDR2 SMNVEV (reference sequence). The chain's CDR3 is CASRLGQGYGEQYF. As DNA, the CDR3 is TGTGCCAGCCGCCTGGGACAGGGTTATGGCGAGCAGTACTTC.

The genes are TRBV5-4 and TRBJ2-1; maybe TRBD2 (7 bases). Germline V gene data show CDR1 as SGHNT and CDR2 as YYREEE (reference sequence). CDR3 length equals 15 residues. Trimming took off 3 bases at V and 8 bases at J, with 18 bases between the two ends. The CDR3 reads CASSSEGGQMYEQFF. The CDR3 DNA sequence: TGTGCCAGCAGCTCCGAGGGGGGGCAGATGTATGAGCAGTTCTTC. Based on the CDR3 plus reference TRBV5-4 and TRBJ2-1, the full variable domain is ETGVTQSPTHLIKTRGQQVTLRCSSQSGHNTVSWYQQALGQGPQFIFQYYREEENGRGNFPPRFSGLQFPNYSSELNVNALELDDSALYLCASSSEGGQMYEQFFGPGTRLTVL.

This chain connects TRBV6-5 to TRBJ1-1; D ambiguous. V was pared by 6 bases and J by 7 bases, with 12 bases between. Germline V gives CDR1 MNHEY, CDR2 SVGAGI. The CDR3 covers 12 residues. The DNA of the CDR3 is TGTGCCAGCAGCTCTTCGGCGGGTGAAGCTTTCTTT. Translated: CASSSSAGEAFF.

The rearrangement joins TRBV7-8 to TRBJ2-1; 7 bases map to TRBD1. The length of the CDR3 is 12 residues. The J segment lost 10 bases and the V segment lost 5 bases, leaving 5 bases of the junction unmatched. Germline CDR1 reads SGHVS; CDR2 reads FQNEAQ. For the CDR3, the DNA is TGTGCCAGCAGCCCTGGACAGGAGGAGCAGTTCTTC. Its protein product is CASSPGQEEQFF.

In nucleotides, the CDR3 is TGTGCCTGGAGTGTACAATCGACAGCCTATGGCTACACCTTC. Translating gives CAWSVQSTAYGYTF. This chain connects TRBV30 to TRBJ1-2; weak D call: TRBD1 (5 bases). The CDR3 totals 14 residues. The germline V gene has CDR1 GTSNPN and CDR2 SVGIG (reference sequence). Trimming left V 0 bases short and J 4 bases short, with 12 bases between.

The rearrangement joins TRBV11-1 to TRBJ2-7; unclear D gene. Germline CDR1 reads SGHAT; CDR2 reads FQDESV (reference sequence). Trimming took off 5 bases at V and 2 bases at J, with 13 bases between the two ends. The CDR3 extends over 14 amino acids. This CDR3 reads CASSPDKPPYEQYF. The CDR3 DNA reads TGTGCCAGCAGCCCCGACAAGCCTCCCTACGAGCAGTACTTC. Filled out from reference TRBV11-1 and TRBJ2-7, the complete variable domain reads EAEVAQSPRYKITEKSQAVAFWCDPISGHATLYWYRQILGQGPELLVQFQDESVVDDSQLPKDRFSAERLKGVDSTLKIQPAELGDSAMYLCASSPDKPPYEQYFGPGTRLTVT.

The V gene is TRBV7-2, the J gene TRBJ2-1; 9 nucleotides agree with TRBD2. With V trimmed by 5 bases and J by 2 bases, 4 bases remained unmatched. The CDR3 runs to 15 residues. The V gene's germline CDR1 is SGHTA and CDR2 FQGNSA. CDR3 in DNA: TGTGCCAGCAGCACTACTAGCGGGCCCTACAATGAGCAGTTCTTC. Amino acid sequence: CASSTTSGPYNEQFF. The entire variable domain, with the rest obtained from reference TRBV7-2 and TRBJ2-1, is as follows: GAGVSQSPSNKVTEKGKDVELRCDPISGHTALYWYRQSLGQGLEFLIYFQGNSAPDKSGLPSDRFSAERTGGSVSTLTIQRTQQEDSAVYLCASSTTSGPYNEQFFGPGTRLTVL.

The chain carries TRBV3-1 (or the pseudogene TRBV3-2) and TRBJ2-2; D remains unclear. The V gene's germline CDR1 is LGHDT and CDR2 YNNKEL (reference sequence). V lost 5 bases and J lost 3, with 7 bases in between. The CDR3 contains 13 residues. The CDR3 sequence is CASSFRDTGELFF. The DNA of the CDR3 is TGTGCCAGCAGCTTTAGGGACACCGGGGAGCTGTTTTTT.

The CDR3 spells CASSQDSLAGGQETQYF. The DNA of the CDR3 is TGTGCCAGCAGCCAAGATTCCCTAGCGGGGGGACAAGAGACCCAGTACTTC. V is TRBV3-1 (or the pseudogene TRBV3-2) and J is TRBJ2-5, with 11 bases identical to TRBD2. The CDR3 runs 17 residues. J gave up 2 bases and V 0 bases, and 5 bases lay outside the gene matches. The germline CDR1 and CDR2 sequences are LGHDT and YNNKEL (reference sequence).

The gene calls are TRBV28 and TRBJ2-5; 10 bases fit TRBD2. Germline CDR1 reads MDHEN; CDR2 reads SYDVKM. The CDR3 is 15 amino acids. Germline trimming cut 3 bases from V and 5 bases from J; bases unmatched to any gene: 6. The CDR3 is CASSFERGGSETQYF. The CDR3 region has the DNA TGTGCCAGCAGTTTCGAGCGGGGGGGCTCGGAGACCCAGTACTTC.

This chain connects TRBV28 to TRBJ1-5; 7 bases align to TRBD1. Per the germline V gene, CDR1 is MDHEN and CDR2 is SYDVKM. The CDR3 consists of 15 residues. Germline trimming cut 2 bases from V and 6 bases from J; bases unmatched to any gene: 7. This CDR3 reads CASSLEGAGSQPQHF. The CDR3 DNA follows: TGTGCCAGCAGTTTAGAGGGGGCCGGGAGTCAGCCCCAGCATTTT. Variable domain in full (rest from reference TRBV28 and TRBJ1-5): DVKVTQSSRYLVKRTGEKVFLECVQDMDHENMFWYRQDPGLGLRLIYFSYDVKMKEKGDIPEGYSVSREKKERFSLILESASTNQTSMYLCASSLEGAGSQPQHFGDGTRLSIL.

The chain links TRBV4-3 to TRBJ2-7; D unresolved. The germline V and J ends were trimmed by 1 base and 0 bases, with 10 bases remaining between them. The CDR3 consists of 15 residues. Germline loops: CDR1 LGHNA, CDR2 YSLEER. DNA of the CDR3: TGCGCCAGCAGCCAAGGTGGCAGCCTCTCCTACGAGCAGTACTTC. Translated, it gives CASSQGGSLSYEQYF.

This clone was detected once. V is TRBV7-6 and J is TRBJ2-1, with TRBD1 matching over 8 bases. CDR3 size: 16 residues. Germline CDR1 and CDR2: SGHVS and FNYEAQ. The V and J ends lost 1 base and 6 bases, in that order; junction bases with no gene match: 8. The CDR3 nucleotides are TGTGCCAGCAGCTTAGTCGACAGGGGAGGTTCCAATGAGCAGTTCTTC. Amino acid sequence: CASSLVDRGGSNEQFF.

The chain combines TRBV12-5 with TRBJ2-7, with 7 positions matching TRBD2. CDR1 is LGHNT, CDR2 FRNRAP, per germline. Trimming took 6 bases from V and 4 from J; bases not matched to a gene: 3. The CDR3 extends over 12 amino acids. CDR3 sequence: CASGRLAYEQYF. CDR3 bases: TGTGCTAGTGGGAGACTAGCTTACGAGCAGTACTTC.

This chain joins TRBV9 and TRBJ2-1, with a weak D call TRBD2 (5 bases). This CDR3 has 15 residues. Germline V gene lookup returns CDR1 SGDLS and CDR2 YYNGEE. Trimming removed 4 bases from V and 5 bases from J, with 16 bases in between. Here the CDR3 DNA reads TGTGCCAGCAGCCGTAACCCGACTAATGACAATGAGCAGTTCTTC. This sequence encodes CASSRNPTNDNEQFF.

The genes are TRBV10-3 and TRBJ1-4, with TRBD1 identical over 8 bases. J gave up 8 bases and V 6 bases, and 11 bases lay outside the gene matches. CDR3 size: 15 residues. The germline gives CDR1 ENHRY, CDR2 SYGVKD. The CDR3 region is CAISRGQGADEKLFF. The CDR3 DNA reads TGTGCCATCAGCAGGGGGCAGGGGGCGGACGAAAAACTGTTTTTT.

The gene calls are TRBV7-9 and TRBJ2-1; D unclear. V was pared by 1 base and J by 7 bases, with 8 bases between. Looked up from germline, CDR1 is SEHNR and CDR2 is FQNEAQ (reference sequence). The CDR3 has 13 residues. CDR3 nucleotides: TGTGCCAGCAGCTTAGGCAGGTATAATGAGCAGTTCTTC. It specifies CASSLGRYNEQFF.

The chain uses TRBV6-5 and TRBJ2-7; D is perhaps TRBD2 (5 bases). The CDR3 contains 11 residues. V was trimmed by 8 bases and J by 9 bases, leaving 14 bases between them. Germline CDR1 and CDR2: MNHEY and SVGAGI. The CDR3 spells CASPLGSGQYF. CDR3 coding DNA: TGTGCCAGCCCGCTGGGGAGCGGGCAGTACTTC.

This rearrangement joins TRBV7-2 to TRBJ1-3; perhaps TRBD1 as D (5 bases). Germline CDR1 and CDR2: SGHTA and FQGNSA. The CDR3 covers 13 residues. Trimming left V 6 bases short and J 14 bases short, with 20 bases between. CDR3 in amino acids: CASRDSSGPLLYF. CDR3 bases: TGTGCCAGCAGGGACTCATCGGGGCCGCTTTTATATTTT.

The rearrangement links TRBV2 to TRBJ2-3, with D perhaps being TRBD1 or TRBD2 (5 bases each). CDR1 is SNHLY and CDR2 is FYNNEI in the germline V gene. Trimming cost V 6 bases and J 0 bases, with 10 bases left between them. The CDR3 length is 14 residues. CDR3 DNA: TGTGCCAGCAGCGGGGCTAGAAGCACAGATACGCAGTATTTT. The encoded protein is CASSGARSTDTQYF. Complete variable domain (other parts from reference TRBV2 and TRBJ2-3): EPEVTQTPSHQVTQMGQEVILRCVPISNHLYFYWYRQILGQKVEFLVSFYNNEISEKSEIFDDQFSVERPDGSNFTLKIRSTKLEDSAMYFCASSGARSTDTQYFGPGTRLTVL.

This clone has only a few counts. This sequence joins TRBV5-1 and TRBJ2-7; 8 nucleotides match TRBD1. The germline V gene encodes CDR1 SGHRS and CDR2 YFSETQ. V lost 4 bases and J lost 3; bases outside the gene matches: 3. The CDR3 totals 13 residues. CDR3 sequence: CASSLDRVYEQYF. In DNA form, the CDR3 reads TGCGCCAGCAGCCTGGACAGGGTCTACGAGCAGTACTTC.

This rearrangement joins TRBV7-8 to TRBJ2-5, with D possibly TRBD2 on 5 matching bases. The CDR3 loop spans 18 amino acids. Germline V gene lookup returns CDR1 SGHVS and CDR2 FQNEAQ. V was cut by 5 bases and J by 3 bases, with 25 bases left in between. CDR3 sequence reads: CASSKIPQGWRPKETQYF. DNA for the CDR3: TGTGCCAGCAGCAAGATCCCCCAAGGATGGAGGCCCAAAGAGACCCAGTACTTC.

This chain joins TRBV7-2 and TRBJ2-7; 9 bases line up with TRBD2. CDR1 is SGHTA and CDR2 is FQGNSA in the germline V gene. The CDR3 consists of 15 residues. Trimming cost V 5 bases and J 2 bases; bases outside gene matches: 7. Here the CDR3 DNA reads TGTGCCAGCAGCCCCGAGCGGGGGGCCACCTACGAGCAGTACTTC. Its protein is CASSPERGATYEQYF.

In this sample, this clone turned up once. The CDR3, as DNA: TGCAGCGTTGCTCCCCGGGGTGACTATGGCTACACCTTC. It translates to CSVAPRGDYGYTF. This chain connects TRBV29-1 to TRBJ1-2; no reliable D call. The germline CDR1 and CDR2 sequences are SQVTM and ANQGSEA. V lost 4 bases and J lost 3, with 12 bases in between. The CDR3 length is 13 residues.

The chain is built from TRBV29-1 and TRBJ1-1, with D tentatively TRBD1 (5 bases). The CDR3 has 14 residues. Germline lookup yields CDR1 SQVTM and CDR2 ANQGSEA. V gave up 7 bases and J gave up 3 bases, with 18 bases separating them. CDR3 nucleotide sequence: TGCAGCGCCCAAGCTCGGGGCGGTGACACTGAAGCTTTCTTT. Protein product: CSAQARGGDTEAFF.

This clone was detected only a few times. The chain is built from TRBV5-1 and TRBJ1-6; the match to TRBD1 covers 8 bases. CDR1 SGHRS and CDR2 YFSETQ come from the germline V gene. The CDR3 contains 14 residues. Losses at the gene ends were 3 bases for V and 7 bases for J; bases not matched to a gene: 3. The CDR3 reads CASSSQGGNSPLHF. The CDR3 region has the DNA TGCGCCAGCAGCTCACAGGGGGGGAATTCACCCCTCCACTTT. The entire variable domain, with the rest obtained from reference TRBV5-1 and TRBJ1-6, is as follows: KAGVTQTPRYLIKTRGQQVTLSCSPISGHRSVSWYQQTPGQGLQFLFEYFSETQRNKGNFPGRFSGRQFSNSRSEMNVSTLELGDSALYLCASSSQGGNSPLHFGNGTRLTVT.

For the CDR3, the DNA is TGCGCCAGCAGCTTGGTAGGGGACAACACTGAAGCTTTCTTT. Amino acids: CASSLVGDNTEAFF. The V call is TRBV5-1, the J call TRBJ1-1; D might be TRBD1 (5 bases). Per the germline V gene, CDR1 is SGHRS and CDR2 is YFSETQ. This CDR3 spans 14 amino acids. Trimming left V 0 bases short and J 2 bases short, with 8 bases between.